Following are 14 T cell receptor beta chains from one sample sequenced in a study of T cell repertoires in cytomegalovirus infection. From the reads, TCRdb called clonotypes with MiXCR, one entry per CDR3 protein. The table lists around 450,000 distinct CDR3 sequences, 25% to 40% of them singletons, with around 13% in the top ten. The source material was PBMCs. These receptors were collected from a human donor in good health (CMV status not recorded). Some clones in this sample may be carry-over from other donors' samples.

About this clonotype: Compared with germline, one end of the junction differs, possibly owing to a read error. The DNA of the CDR3 is TGTGCCAGCCGCTTAGGGGCAGGGGTTGGCAATCAGCCCCAGCATTTT. This encodes CASRLGAGVGNQPQHF. The rearrangement uses TRBV7-8 and TRBJ1-5, with a possible D match to TRBD1 (6 bases). The CDR3 sequence is 16 residues long. Per germline, CDR1 SGHVS and CDR2 FQNEAQ.

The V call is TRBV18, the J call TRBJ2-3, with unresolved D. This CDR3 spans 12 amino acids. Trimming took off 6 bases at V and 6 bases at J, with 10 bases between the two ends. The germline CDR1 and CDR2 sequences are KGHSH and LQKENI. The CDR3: CASSQDLDTQYF. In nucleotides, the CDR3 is TGTGCCAGCTCCCAGGATTTGGATACGCAGTATTTT.

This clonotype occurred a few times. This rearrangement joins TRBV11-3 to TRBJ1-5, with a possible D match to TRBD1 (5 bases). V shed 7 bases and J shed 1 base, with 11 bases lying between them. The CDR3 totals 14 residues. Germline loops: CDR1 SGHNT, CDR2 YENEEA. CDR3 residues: CASTPRGSNQPQHF. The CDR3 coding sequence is TGTGCCAGCACCCCCCGGGGCAGCAATCAGCCCCAGCATTTT.

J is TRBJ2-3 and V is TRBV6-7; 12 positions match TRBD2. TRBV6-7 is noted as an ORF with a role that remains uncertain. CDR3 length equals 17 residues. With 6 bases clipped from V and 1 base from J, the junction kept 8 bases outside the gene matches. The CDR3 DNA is TGTGCCAGCAGAGATCTTCTAGCGGGGGGGCGCACAGATACGCAGTATTTT. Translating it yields CASRDLLAGGRTDTQYF.

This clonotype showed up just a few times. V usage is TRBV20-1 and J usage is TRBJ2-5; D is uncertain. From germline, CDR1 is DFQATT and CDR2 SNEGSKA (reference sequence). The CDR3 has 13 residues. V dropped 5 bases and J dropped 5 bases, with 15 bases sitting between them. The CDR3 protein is CSAPATGPETQYF. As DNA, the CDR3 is TGCAGTGCTCCTGCGACGGGCCCTGAGACCCAGTACTTC.

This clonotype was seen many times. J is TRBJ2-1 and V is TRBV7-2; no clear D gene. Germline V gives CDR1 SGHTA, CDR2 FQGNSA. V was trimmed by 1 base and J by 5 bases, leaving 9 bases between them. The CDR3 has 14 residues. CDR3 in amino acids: CASSLVAGDNEQFF. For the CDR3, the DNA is TGTGCCAGCAGCTTAGTGGCAGGCGACAATGAGCAGTTCTTC. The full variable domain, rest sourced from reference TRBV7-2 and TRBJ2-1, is GAGVSQSPSNKVTEKGKDVELRCDPISGHTALYWYRQSLGQGLEFLIYFQGNSAPDKSGLPSDRFSAERTGGSVSTLTIQRTQQEDSAVYLCASSLVAGDNEQFFGPGTRLTVL.

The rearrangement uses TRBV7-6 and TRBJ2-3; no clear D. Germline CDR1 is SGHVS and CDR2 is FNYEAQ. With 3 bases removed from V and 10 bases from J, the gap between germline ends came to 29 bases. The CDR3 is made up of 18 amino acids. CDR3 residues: CASSLIQIDPQWYDAQYF. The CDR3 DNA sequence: TGTGCCAGCAGCTTGATCCAAATCGACCCCCAATGGTATGATGCGCAGTATTTT.

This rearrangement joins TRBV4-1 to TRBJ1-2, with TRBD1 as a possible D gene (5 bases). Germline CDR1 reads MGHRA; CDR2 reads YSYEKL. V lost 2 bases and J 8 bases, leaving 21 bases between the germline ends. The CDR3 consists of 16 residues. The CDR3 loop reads CASSQRDRESPRGYTF. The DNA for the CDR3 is TGCGCCAGCAGCCAACGGGACCGGGAGTCTCCGCGCGGCTACACCTTC.

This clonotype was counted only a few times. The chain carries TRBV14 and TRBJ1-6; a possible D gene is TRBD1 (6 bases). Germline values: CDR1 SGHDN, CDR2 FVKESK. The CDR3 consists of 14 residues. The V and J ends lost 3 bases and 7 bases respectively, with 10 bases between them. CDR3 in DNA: TGTGCCAGCAGCCACAGGGGAGTAAATTCACCCCTCCACTTT. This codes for CASSHRGVNSPLHF.

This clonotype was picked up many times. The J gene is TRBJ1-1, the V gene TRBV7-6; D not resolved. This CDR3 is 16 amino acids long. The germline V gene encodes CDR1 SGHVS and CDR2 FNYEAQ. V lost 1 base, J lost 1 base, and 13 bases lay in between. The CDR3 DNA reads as TGTGCCAGCAGCTTAGGAGCCGCGTCGTCGAACACTGAAGCTTTCTTT. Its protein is CASSLGAASSNTEAFF. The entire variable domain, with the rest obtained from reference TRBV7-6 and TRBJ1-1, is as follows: GAGVSQSPRYKVTKRGQDVALRCDPISGHVSLYWYRQALGQGPEFLTYFNYEAQQDKSGLPNDRFSAERPEGSISTLTIQRTEQRDSAMYRCASSLGAASSNTEAFFGQGTRLTVV.

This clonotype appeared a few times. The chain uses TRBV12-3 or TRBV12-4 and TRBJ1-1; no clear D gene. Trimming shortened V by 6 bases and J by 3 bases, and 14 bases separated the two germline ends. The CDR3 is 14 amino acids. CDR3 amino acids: CASSHAGWDTEAFF. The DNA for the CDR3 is TGTGCCAGCAGCCACGCGGGGTGGGACACTGAAGCTTTCTTT.

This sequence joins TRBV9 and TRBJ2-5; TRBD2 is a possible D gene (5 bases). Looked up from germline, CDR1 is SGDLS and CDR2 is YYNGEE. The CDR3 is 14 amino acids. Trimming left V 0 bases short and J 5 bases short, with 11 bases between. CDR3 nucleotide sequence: TGTGCCAGCAGCGTAGTCACTAGTGGGGAGACCCAGTACTTC. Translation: CASSVVTSGETQYF.

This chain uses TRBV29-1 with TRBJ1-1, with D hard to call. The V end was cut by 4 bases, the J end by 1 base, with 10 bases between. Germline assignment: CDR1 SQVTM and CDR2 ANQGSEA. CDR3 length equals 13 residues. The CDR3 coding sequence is TGCAGCGTTGGCCGACGCCAGAACACTGAAGCTTTCTTT. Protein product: CSVGRRQNTEAFF.

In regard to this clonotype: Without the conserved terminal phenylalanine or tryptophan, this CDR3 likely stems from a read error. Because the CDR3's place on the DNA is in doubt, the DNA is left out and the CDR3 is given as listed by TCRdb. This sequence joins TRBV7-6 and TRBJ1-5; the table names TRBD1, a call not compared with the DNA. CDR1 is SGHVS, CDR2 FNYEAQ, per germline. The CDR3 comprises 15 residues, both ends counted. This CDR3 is CASSLTGDSNQPPHL.